What follows is one TCR beta chain and its context. This sample is part of a study of OX40 agonist ivuxolimab in advanced cancers. Data came from immunoSEQ multiplex PCR; TCRdb stores just in-frame clones and leaves some out. The repertoire holds 74,000 or so clones, about 85% seen once, with approximately 2% in the top ten. CDR1 is LGHNA and CDR2 is YNFKEQ in the germline V gene. This CDR3 has 15 amino acids. The V end lost 0 bases, the J end lost 6 bases, and 14 bases lay between the germline ends. This sample comprised CD4+ or CD8+ T cells sorted from blood, obtained in a trial of the OX40 agonist ivuxolimab. The chain uses TRBV4-2 and TRBJ1-1, with D hard to call. The TCR comes from an adult with an advanced solid tumor such as melanoma, head and neck, liver or kidney cancer. This CDR3 is CASSQDPEWFPEAFF. The CDR3 region has the DNA TGTGCCAGCAGCCAAGATCCAGAGTGGTTCCCTGAAGCTTTCTTT.